This T cell receptor beta chain was retrieved from a study of response to subunit inactivated influenza vaccine. Notes on the study in general: Only a handful of new T cells, the authors suggested, are recruited with each seasonal influenza vaccination.

TCRdb ran MiXCR on the RT-PCR reads and lists one entry per CDR3 protein. The sample records hundreds of thousands of distinct CDR3 sequences, about a sixth being singletons. A word on this clonotype: Its specificity is not known.

With 1 base removed from V and 4 bases from J, the gap between germline ends came to 10 bases. Germline lookup yields CDR1 LGHNA and CDR2 YSLEER. CDR3 length equals 14 residues. The chain is built from TRBV4-3 and TRBJ1-2, with unresolved D. Sequencing used PBMCs from blood, obtained 11 to 12 days after vaccination. The clonotype comes from a man aged 45 to 65 who received an inactivated influenza vaccine. The CDR3 region has the DNA TGCGCCAGCAGCCAAGTAGCTAGCGGCTATGGCTACACCTTC. Translating gives CASSQVASGYGYTF.